One and the same sample provided the 23 T cell receptor beta chains below, sequenced in a study of cytomegalovirus exposure and HLA in healthy donors. PCR was performed using 60 Vbeta and 13 Jbeta primers. Sequencing used immunoSEQ multiplex PCR; TCRdb keeps in-frame clones, though not all of them. This sample yields more than 120,000 clones, of which roughly 80% are seen a single time; approximately 2.9% belongs to the top ten. The sample comprised PBMCs. These receptors were taken from a woman aged 25 to 39 in good health and CMV-seronegative.

The chain couples TRBV18 to TRBJ2-7; 7 bases match TRBD1. Germline lookup yields CDR1 KGHSH and CDR2 LQKENI. This CDR3 is built from 15 residues. After removal of 3 bases from V and 0 bases from J, the junction contained 5 bases not matched to a gene. Written as DNA, the CDR3 is TGTGCCAGCTCACCGTACCGGGACAGCTCCTACGAGCAGTACTTC. This sequence encodes CASSPYRDSSYEQYF.

This rearrangement joins TRBV4-1 to TRBJ2-4, with D perhaps matching TRBD1 (6 bases). The CDR3 has 14 residues. Deletions cut 4 bases from V and 7 bases from J, with 14 bases between. Germline-derived CDR1 and CDR2 are MGHRA and YSYEKL. The DNA for the CDR3 is TGCGCCAGCAGCCCCTACGGTCAGGGGAACATTCAGTACTTC. Protein: CASSPYGQGNIQYF.

CDR3 loop: CASSIQGAGETQYF. DNA of the CDR3: TGTGCCAGCAGCATACAGGGGGCTGGAGAGACCCAGTACTTC. The chain combines TRBV9 with TRBJ2-5, with 9 bases matching TRBD1. This CDR3 has 14 residues. The germline gives CDR1 SGDLS, CDR2 YYNGEE. J gave up 4 bases and V 4 bases, and 5 bases lay outside the gene matches.

J is TRBJ1-2 and V is TRBV5-5, with D perhaps TRBD1 (6 bases). This CDR3 has 15 amino acids. Germline V CDR1 and CDR2: SGHKS, YYEKEE (reference sequence). V was trimmed by 3 bases and J by 5 bases, leaving 17 bases between them. CDR3 coding DNA: TGTGCCAGCAGCTACGTTAACAGGGTAGGGTATGGCTACACCTTC. The encoded protein is CASSYVNRVGYGYTF.

The rearrangement links TRBV2 to TRBJ2-2; TRBD2 agrees at 11 bases. The CDR3 loop spans 16 amino acids. Germline CDR1 is SNHLY and CDR2 is FYNNEI. The J segment lost 7 bases and the V segment lost 3 bases, leaving 7 bases of the junction unmatched. The CDR3, as DNA: TGTGCCAGCAGTGATATTGGACTAGCGGGCGGCGGGGAGCTGTTTTTT. As protein: CASSDIGLAGGGELFF.

CDR3 DNA sequence: TGTGCCAGCTCACCACGTTTTGCGGGAGGGGATAATGAGCAGTTCTTC. Residues: CASSPRFAGGDNEQFF. The V and J genes are TRBV18 and TRBJ2-1; 9 positions match TRBD2. Germline V gene sequence: CDR1 KGHSH, CDR2 LQKENI. The J segment lost 7 bases and the V segment lost 1 base, leaving 8 bases of the junction unmatched. This CDR3 spans 16 amino acids. Filled out from reference TRBV18 and TRBJ2-1, the complete variable domain reads NAGVMQNPRHLVRRRGQEARLRCSPMKGHSHVYWYRQLPEEGLKFMVYLQKENIIDESGMPKERFSAEFPKEGPSILRIQQVVRGDSAAYFCASSPRFAGGDNEQFFGPGTRLTVL.

V gene TRBV4-1 combines with J gene TRBJ2-1; 8 bases are shared with TRBD2. Germline CDR1 and CDR2: MGHRA and YSYEKL. The ends lost 3 bases at V and 2 bases at J; junction bases unmatched: 6. The CDR3 is made up of 16 amino acids. CDR3 sequence: CASSHRAGAPYNEQFF. CDR3 bases: TGCGCCAGCAGCCACAGAGCGGGGGCCCCCTACAATGAGCAGTTCTTC.

This chain connects TRBV6-4 to TRBJ2-1, with 7 bases matching TRBD2. V was clipped by 2 bases and J by 6 bases; unmatched bases: 13. The CDR3 covers 17 residues. Germline CDR1 MRHNA, CDR2 SNTAGT. The CDR3 nucleotides are TGTGCCAGCAGTGACACCCTAGGACTAGGCGGTCGCAATGAGCAGTTCTTC. Translated, it gives CASSDTLGLGGRNEQFF.

This chain connects TRBV5-6 to TRBJ2-1; tentative D call: TRBD2 (7 bases). CDR1 and CDR2 from the germline V gene are SGHDT and YYEEEE. CDR3 length: 17 residues. Trimming stripped 4 bases from V and 0 bases from J, with 17 bases between. The CDR3 region is CASSRGASGLSYNEQFF. CDR3 in DNA: TGTGCCAGCAGCCGGGGGGCTAGCGGTCTCTCCTACAATGAGCAGTTCTTC.

The rearrangement links TRBV13 to TRBJ2-7, with D possibly TRBD2 on 5 matching bases. The CDR3 runs 13 residues. Germline V CDR1 and CDR2: PRHDT, FYEKMQ (reference sequence). Trimming stripped 5 bases from V and 5 bases from J, with 13 bases between. The CDR3 DNA sequence: TGTGCCAGCAGCCTCCCCGGGGTCCACGAGCAGTACTTC. Protein: CASSLPGVHEQYF.

The DNA for the CDR3 is TGTGCCAGCCCTAGGGACAGGGGAAATCCCTTCTTGGGCGAGCAGTACTTC. Amino acid sequence: CASPRDRGNPFLGEQYF. The chain has TRBV2 and TRBJ2-7; TRBD1 matches at 10 bases. The V gene's germline CDR1 is SNHLY and CDR2 FYNNEI. This CDR3 has 17 residues. V gave up 8 bases and J gave up 6 bases; unmatched junction bases: 19.

This chain connects TRBV28 to TRBJ1-2; D might be TRBD1 (6 bases). The V gene's germline CDR1 is MDHEN and CDR2 SYDVKM. V was shortened by 5 bases and J by 9 bases, with 19 bases between the two germline ends. The CDR3 is 14 residues long. The CDR3 sequence: CASSIAGDRGRYTF. DNA of the CDR3: TGTGCCAGCAGTATAGCAGGGGACCGGGGTCGCTACACCTTC.

This chain links TRBV29-1 with TRBJ1-1, with 12 positions matching TRBD1. The junction had 10 bases not matched to a gene; V was cut back by 7 bases and J by 4 bases. The CDR3 sequence is 15 residues long. The germline CDR1 and CDR2 sequences are SQVTM and ANQGSEA. CDR3 residues: CSAQRDRGPSTEAFF. CDR3 sequence (DNA): TGCAGCGCCCAAAGGGACAGGGGGCCAAGCACTGAAGCTTTCTTT.

V usage is TRBV7-6 and J usage is TRBJ1-4; 7 bases match TRBD1. Germline V CDR1 and CDR2: SGHVS, FNYEAQ. J was trimmed by 5 bases and V by 2 bases; bases with no gene match: 2. CDR3 length: 14 amino acids. The CDR3 DNA follows: TGTGCCAGCAGCTTACTGGACAGGAATGAAAAACTGTTTTTT. This sequence encodes CASSLLDRNEKLFF.

Details on this clone: This likely came from a read error, as a far larger clone is one base away. The V gene is TRBV5-4, the J gene TRBJ2-7; the match to TRBD2 covers 9 bases. Per germline, CDR1 SGHNT and CDR2 YYREEE (reference sequence). The CDR3 consists of 16 residues. The V gene end was trimmed by 5 bases and the J gene end by 0 bases; junction bases not matched to a gene: 9. The CDR3 DNA reads as TGTGCCAGCAGTCCCCGACTAGCGGTGAGCTCCTACGAGCAGTACTTC. Translation: CASSPRLAVSSYEQYF.

This clone was seen once. The CDR3 loop is CASLEESVFSGELFF. The CDR3 DNA is TGCGCCAGCCTGGAGGAGTCGGTCTTTTCCGGGGAGCTGTTTTTT. The chain has TRBV10-2 and TRBJ2-2, with D possibly being TRBD2 (5 bases). V gave up 8 bases and J gave up 6 bases, with 19 bases separating them. The CDR3 loop spans 15 amino acids. Germline CDR1 is WSHSY and CDR2 is SAAADI.

This chain links TRBV18 with TRBJ2-2, with D unresolved. The CDR3 length is 13 residues. V was cut by 3 bases and J by 6 bases, with 8 bases left in between. The germline V gene has CDR1 KGHSH and CDR2 LQKENI. The CDR3 DNA reads TGTGCCAGCTCACCCCAGTACCCCGGGGAGCTGTTTTTT. It specifies CASSPQYPGELFF.

The chain has TRBV14 and TRBJ1-1; D gene uncertain. The CDR3 covers 13 residues. Trimming removed 0 bases from V and 1 base from J, with 3 bases in between. Germline V gives CDR1 SGHDN, CDR2 FVKESK. CDR3 nucleotide sequence: TGTGCCAGCAGCCAAGATCAGAACACTGAAGCTTTCTTT. It encodes CASSQDQNTEAFF.

This clone has more than one count but fewer than ten. V and J are TRBV7-9 and TRBJ2-3; possibly TRBD1 for D (8 bases). The V gene's germline CDR1 is SEHNR and CDR2 FQNEAQ (reference sequence). V lost 6 bases to trimming and J lost 1 base, with 14 bases between them. The CDR3 is 15 amino acids. CDR3 residues: CASSFTGGGTDTQYF. The CDR3 nucleotides are TGTGCCAGCAGTTTCACAGGGGGGGGCACAGATACGCAGTATTTT.

The chain recombines TRBV7-9 with TRBJ1-2; 12 nucleotides match TRBD1. Germline CDR1 SEHNR, CDR2 FQNEAQ (reference sequence). The V gene end was trimmed by 4 bases and the J gene end by 8 bases; junction bases not matched to a gene: 11. The CDR3 is made up of 16 amino acids. CDR3 sequence: CASSSPQGQGAIGYTF. In DNA form, the CDR3 reads TGTGCCAGCAGCTCCCCACAGGGACAGGGGGCGATAGGCTACACCTTC. Full variable domain (missing parts from reference TRBV7-9 and TRBJ1-2): DTGVSQNPRHKITKRGQNVTFRCDPISEHNRLYWYRQTLGQGPEFLTYFQNEAQLEKSRLLSDRFSAERPKGSFSTLEIQRTEQGDSAMYLCASSSPQGQGAIGYTFGSGTRLTVV.

The V gene is TRBV27, the J gene TRBJ2-7; TRBD2 matches 9 bases. This CDR3 has 16 amino acids. Per germline, CDR1 MNHEY and CDR2 SMNVEV (reference sequence). The trim removed 2 bases at V and 0 bases at J, leaving 5 bases unmatched. The CDR3 reads CASSLLGSGSSYEQYF. The CDR3 bases are TGTGCCAGCAGTTTACTGGGTAGCGGGAGCTCCTACGAGCAGTACTTC.

On this clone: At the DNA level, this CDR3 is encoded by other sequences in the same sample as well. V is TRBV5-1 and J is TRBJ2-5; 11 bases align to TRBD1. The CDR3 consists of 13 residues. J lost 9 bases, V lost 0 bases, and 1 base had no gene match. Germline CDR1 and CDR2: SGHRS and YFSETQ. The chain's CDR3 is CASSLEGQGAQYF. CDR3 in DNA: TGCGCCAGCAGCTTGGAGGGACAGGGGGCCCAGTACTTC.

The J gene is TRBJ2-7, the V gene TRBV19; 10 nucleotides line up with TRBD2. The CDR3 length is 16 residues. Germline assignment: CDR1 LNHDA and CDR2 SQIVND (reference sequence). Trimming cost V 5 bases and J 0 bases; bases outside gene matches: 7. In nucleotides, the CDR3 is TGTGCCAGTAGTCCTCGAACTAGCGGGGTCTCCTACGAGCAGTACTTC. Translation: CASSPRTSGVSYEQYF.